This T cell receptor beta chain is from a study of radiotherapy plus CTLA-4 blockade in lung cancer. Study information: Objective response rate was around 20%; disease control rate, around 31%. Study-wide results and caveats: Best predicting response, reportedly, were early blood T cell clone dynamics, with interferon-beta. Peripheral blood showed expansion of tumor-derived TCR clones after radiotherapy and ipilimumab.

This clone was counted a few times. Its cognate antigen is unknown. The table came from immunoSEQ multiplex PCR; TCRdb's copy has only in-frame clones and leaves some out. The data contain about 16,000 clones, 65% to 75% of them singletons. Germline V lookup: CDR1 SEHNR, CDR2 FQNEAQ (reference sequence). J was trimmed by 7 bases and V by 5 bases; bases with no gene match: 16. The CDR3 is 17 residues long. Participants had chemo-refractory metastatic non-small-cell lung cancer and were treated with focal radiation plus ipilimumab CTLA-4 blockade. This specimen was peripheral blood, taken from a patient treated with radiotherapy plus ipilimumab. The rearrangement links TRBV7-9 to TRBJ2-5; 10 bases fit TRBD2. The sequence was obtained from a human donor with non-small cell lung cancer whose response to radiotherapy plus ipilimumab could not be evaluated. CDR3 amino acids: CASSQDTAGGPLGTQYF. The DNA of the CDR3 is TGTGCCAGCAGCCAAGATACAGCGGGGGGGCCGTTAGGGACCCAGTACTTC.